The text below deals with one TCR beta chain. V lost 5 bases to trimming and J lost 2 bases; unmatched junction nucleotides: 5. The CDR3 has 15 residues. The germline gives CDR1 SEHNR, CDR2 FQNEAQ (reference sequence). The sample comes from a study of shared clonotypes between healthy human individuals. Measured with immunoSEQ multiplex PCR; TCRdb has only the in-frame clones, and not every one. Of some 2.1 million clones listed, 85% to 95% are singletons. The chain links TRBV7-9 to TRBJ1-1; TRBD1 matches at 10 bases. The sample was naive CD4+ T cells sorted from blood. The subset: CD45RA+ positively selected. The TCR comes from a man between 18 and 35 years old in good health. The CDR3 region has the DNA TGTGCCAGCAGCAACCGGGACAGGGGCAACACTGAAGCTTTCTTT. Translation: CASSNRDRGNTEAFF.